This T cell receptor (beta chain) stems from a study of blood T cell repertoires in COVID-19. In the case of this clone: At the DNA level, this CDR3 is encoded by other sequences in the same sample as well.

The repertoire was sequenced with immunoSEQ multiplex PCR; TCRdb's copy has only in-frame clones and lacks some. The table shows 250,000 to 300,000 clones, with 90% to 95% occurring only once. CDR3 length equals 13 residues. With V trimmed by 5 bases and J by 3 bases, 3 bases remained unmatched. This receptor was obtained from a woman in her twenties or thirties with COVID-19, enrolled during active disease. This chain joins TRBV12-3 or TRBV12-4 and TRBJ2-5, with TRBD1 identical over 7 bases. The source material was peripheral blood. DNA of the CDR3: TGTGCCAGCAGTCGGACAGGTGAAGAGACCCAGTACTTC. It is translated as CASSRTGEETQYF.